This TCR beta chain was profiled in a study of blood T cells in healthy people across ages. Study-wide points: Naive CD4+ cell counts and diversity both ran higher in long-lived than in aged donors. As age increased, TCR beta diversity per million T cells fell in a roughly linear fashion.

Deletions cut 2 bases from V and 2 bases from J, with 10 bases between. The CDR3 totals 14 residues. Germline V gene data show CDR1 as DFQATT and CDR2 as SNEGSKA (reference sequence). The authors ran a second PCR of about 6 to 12 cycles using a sample-barcoded 5' primer and a J-beta primer mix. TCRdb re-derived calls from the 5' RACE reads in MiXCR, one entry per CDR3 protein. The sample includes 580,000 or so distinct CDR3 sequences, around half of them seen just once. Points on this clonotype: No antigen is known for it.

The sample taken for sequencing was blood. The source is a man of 80 years or more in good health. J is TRBJ2-1 and V is TRBV20-1; the D is unclear. The CDR3 sequence is CSARSGGTYNEQFF. The CDR3 coding sequence is TGCAGTGCTAGATCAGGTGGGACCTACAATGAGCAGTTCTTC.